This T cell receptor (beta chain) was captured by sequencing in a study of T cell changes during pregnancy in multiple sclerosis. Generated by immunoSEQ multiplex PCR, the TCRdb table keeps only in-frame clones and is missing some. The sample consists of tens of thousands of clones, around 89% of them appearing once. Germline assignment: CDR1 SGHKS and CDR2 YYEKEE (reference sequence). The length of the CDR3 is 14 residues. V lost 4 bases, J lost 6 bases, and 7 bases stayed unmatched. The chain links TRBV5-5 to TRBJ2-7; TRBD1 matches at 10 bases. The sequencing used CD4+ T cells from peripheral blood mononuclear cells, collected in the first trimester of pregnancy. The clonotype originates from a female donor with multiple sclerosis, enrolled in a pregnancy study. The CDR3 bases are TGTGCCAGCAGCCCCGGGACAGGGGTCTCCGAGCAGTACTTC. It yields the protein CASSPGTGVSEQYF.